These T cell receptor beta chains were read from a single sample in a study of CD4+ T cells in melanoma. Clones were read by immunoSEQ multiplex PCR, and TCRdb kept only the in-frame ones, dropping some. Counted here are 110,000 to 150,000 clones, around nine tenths occurring once; the ten biggest clones make up 1.5% to 1.9%. The receptors were gathered from a human donor with melanoma. Each CDR3 is given with its conserved first and last residue. The size entry is marked missing in some rows and otherwise reads once, few, many or a size class.

abundance	v_gene	j_gene	CDR3aa
NA	TRBV6-1	TRBJ1-1	CASWEQGEFDTEAFF
NA	TRBV5-1	TRBJ2-3	CASSSGTVYSDTQYF
NA	TRBV7-9	TRBJ2-1	CASSLVGAASSYNEQFF
NA	TRBV7-9	TRBJ1-3	CASSLATGIDGNTIYF
once	TRBV7-9	TRBJ1-3	CASSEPGTGNTIYF
NA	TRBV5-1	TRBJ2-1	CASSWLAGGNSYNEQFF
NA	TRBV10-2	TRBJ2-3	CASRTGGAGADTQYF
NA	TRBV9	TRBJ1-2	CASSVGGGRATSYGYTF
NA	TRBV5-5	TRBJ2-5	CASSLGTGTWETQYF
NA	TRBV5-1	TRBJ2-5	CASSLVGTATGETQYF
NA	TRBV2	TRBJ1-1	CASHRTQATEAFF
few	TRBV9	TRBJ1-1	CASSTILQGNTEAFF
NA	TRBV11-2	TRBJ1-6	CASSQGSYYSSYNSPLHF
NA	TRBV28	TRBJ1-1	CATGRGGLAEAFF
NA	TRBV7-9	TRBJ1-2	CASSLDGIYGYTF
NA	TRBV30	TRBJ2-7	CAWWGTGAYEQYF
NA	TRBV20-1	TRBJ2-7	CSVKGSGEQYF
NA	TRBV27	TRBJ1-1	CASSSLWTGINTEAFF
NA	TRBV27	TRBJ1-6	CASSLGFNSPLHF
NA	TRBV11-3	TRBJ1-5	CASSCNRDFNQPQHF
NA	TRBV29-1	TRBJ2-7	CSVHSGIGEQYF
NA	TRBV5-1	TRBJ1-2	CASSPSVGGYTF
NA	TRBV30	TRBJ1-2	CAWREKSGYTF
once	TRBV7-6	TRBJ2-5	CASSLIPGGTYQETQYF
once	TRBV5-1	TRBJ2-3	CASSLRQQTGTQYF
NA	TRBV7-6	TRBJ1-4	CASSLATGGPVGELFF
NA	TRBV7-2	TRBJ2-7	CASSLIGLAGTNEQYF
NA	TRBV11-2	TRBJ2-4	CASSLGLAGSIQYF
once	TRBV30	TRBJ1-5	CAWSSGPNQPQHF
NA	TRBV10-3	TRBJ1-5	CAISDRGTANQPQHF
NA	TRBV2	TRBJ2-7	CASRRQGSSYEQYF
NA	TRBV5-6	TRBJ1-2	CASEDRAKVYGYTF
once	TRBV9	TRBJ1-3	CASSLQGGVSGNTIYF
NA	TRBV29-1	TRBJ1-2	CSVENRVYGYTF
NA	TRBV5-1	TRBJ1-1	CASGGTTNTEAFF
NA	TRBV5-1	TRBJ2-2	CASSLEFPPNTGELFF
few	TRBV5-6	TRBJ1-4	CASSFTGGYEKLFF
NA	TRBV5-1	TRBJ1-4	CASSLAENEKLFF
once	TRBV7-6	TRBJ2-1	CASSLGQGAYNEQFF
once	TRBV5-1	TRBJ2-1	CASSFVRASSYNEQFF